This is a list of T cell receptor beta chains from one sample in a study of human T cells and chemical hapten exposure. MiXCR, run by TCRdb on the RACE reads, gives a single entry per CDR3 protein. Of roughly 70,000 distinct CDR3 sequences in the sample, 25% to 40% were seen once. The specimen was whole blood, collected in connection with sensitization to the hapten diphenylcyclopropenone (DPC). The receptors come from a man in his forties or fifties with alopecia areata. Some clones in this sample may be carry-over from other donors' samples. The CDR3 runs from the conserved cysteine through the conserved F or W. Each record gives: V gene, clone size, CDR3 length, D gene, J gene, CDR3 DNA, CDR3 protein. The D gene is left open where the match is weak. Expanded clones get a size class; other rows say once, few or many, or leave the size out.

TRBV28,NA,14,TRBD2,TRBJ2-1,TGTGCCAGCAGCCCTAGCGGGAGACAGGGTGAGCAGTTCTTC,CASSPSGRQGEQFF
TRBV12-3/TRBV12-4,few,19,TRBD1,TRBJ2-6,TGTGCCAGCAGTTTAGCGCACAGGGGGCTAGCCTCTGGGGCCAACGTCCTGACTTTC,CASSLAHRGLASGANVLTF
TRBV20-1,NA,13,NA,TRBJ2-7,TGCAGTGCTAGAGGTGACAGCTTGTACGAGCAGTACTTC,CSARGDSLYEQYF
TRBV5-6,NA,14,NA,TRBJ1-4,TGTGCCAGCAGCCAAAGGAGGGCCAATGAAAAACTGTTTTTT,CASSQRRANEKLFF
TRBV20-1,NA,12,NA,TRBJ2-5,TGCAGTGCTACCACGCAAGCTTACCCCCAGTACTTC,CSATTQAYPQYF
TRBV28,NA,14,NA,TRBJ1-2,TGTGCCAGCTCTTGGGTTAACAGGGTTCTTGGCTACACCTTC,CASSWVNRVLGYTF
TRBV7-2,once,15,NA,TRBJ2-5,TGTGCCAGCAGCTTGGGGGGCGCTGGGCAAGAGACCCAGTACTTC,CASSLGGAGQETQYF
TRBV19,NA,12,NA,TRBJ1-2,TGTGCCAGTAGTAGCTTCCGGGATGGCTACACCTTC,CASSSFRDGYTF
TRBV20-1,few,13,NA,TRBJ2-3,TGCAGTGCTAGTTCAGAGACGGGGGATACGCAGTATTTT,CSASSETGDTQYF
TRBV19,NA,15,TRBD1,TRBJ1-1,TGTGCCAGTAGTATAAGGGGGACAGTGAACACTGAAGCTTTCTTT,CASSIRGTVNTEAFF
TRBV28,few,14,TRBD1,TRBJ1-5,TGTGCCAGCAGGGTGGAGGGGGCGACTCAGCCCCAGCATTTT,CASRVEGATQPQHF
TRBV5-4,few,15,NA,TRBJ2-5,TGTGCCAGCAGCTCAAAACAGGGACCTACTGAGACCCAGTACTTC,CASSSKQGPTETQYF
TRBV10-3,NA,11,NA,TRBJ2-2,TGTGCCATCAGTGACGGCGGGGAGCTGTTTTTT,CAISDGGELFF
TRBV12-3/TRBV12-4,NA,16,TRBD2,TRBJ2-3,TGTGCCAGCAGTTTGGGACTAGCGGGAGCCCCAGATACGCAGTATTTT,CASSLGLAGAPDTQYF
TRBV30,few,13,NA,TRBJ1-1,TGTGCCTGGAGTGTACGCAGAGACACTGAAGCTTTCTTT,CAWSVRRDTEAFF
TRBV20-1,NA,17,TRBD2,TRBJ2-5,TGCAGTGCCCGGGCGGGACTAGCGGGAGGCCTGAAAGAGACCCAGTACTTC,CSARAGLAGGLKETQYF
TRBV5-1,NA,14,TRBD1,TRBJ1-4,TGCGCCAGCAGCTCGAGGACAGGGGGCGAAAAACTGTTTTTT,CASSSRTGGEKLFF
TRBV7-3,NA,18,NA,TRBJ2-3,TGTGCCAGCAGCTTACTCGGTGGACTAAATTTTCGCACAGATACGCAGTATTTT,CASSLLGGLNFRTDTQYF
TRBV11-1,NA,12,NA,TRBJ2-7,TGTGCCAGCAGCCGTACAGGGTACGAGCAGTACTTC,CASSRTGYEQYF
TRBV10-1,NA,13,NA,TRBJ2-3,TGCGCCAGCAGTGACCCAAGCACAGATACGCAGTATTTT,CASSDPSTDTQYF
TRBV7-8,NA,17,NA,TRBJ1-5,TGTGCCAGCAGCTTGCCAAGTTCGGCAGTTAGCAATCAGCCCCAGCATTTT,CASSLPSSAVSNQPQHF
TRBV24-1,few,13,TRBD1,TRBJ1-1,TGTGCCACCAGTGACCGGACAGGGCTTGAAGCTTTCTTT,CATSDRTGLEAFF
TRBV20-1,NA,14,NA,TRBJ1-5,TGCAGTGCCGAGGACAGAGATAGCAATCAGCCCCAGCATTTT,CSAEDRDSNQPQHF
TRBV9,NA,15,NA,TRBJ2-1,TGTGCCAGCAGCGTCGGGACGTTGGGGGCCAATGAGCAGTTCTTC,CASSVGTLGANEQFF
TRBV4-2,NA,21,TRBD2,TRBJ2-1,TGTGCCAGCAGCCAAGTCGGGTCGTGGACTAGCGGGCTAAGCTCCTACAATGAGCAGTTCTTC,CASSQVGSWTSGLSSYNEQFF
TRBV5-1,few,14,NA,TRBJ2-1,TGCGCCAGCAGGCCGCTTTCAGAGTACAATGAGCAGTTCTTC,CASRPLSEYNEQFF
TRBV30,few,15,NA,TRBJ1-1,TGTGCCTGGAGTTTGGGTCAGGGAAGGAACACTGAAGCTTTCTTT,CAWSLGQGRNTEAFF
TRBV4-3,few,21,TRBD2,TRBJ2-7,TGCGCCAGCAGCCAAGCCTTCAGGTCGGGTAGCGGGAGCCCTTCCTCCTACGAGCAGTACTTC,CASSQAFRSGSGSPSSYEQYF
TRBV15,NA,15,TRBD1,TRBJ1-2,TGTGCCACCAGCCTACATCAGGGGGCCGGCTATGGCTACACCTTC,CATSLHQGAGYGYTF
TRBV7-2,NA,15,NA,TRBJ2-3,TGTGCCAGCAGCTTAGCGGGAGGTAGCACAGATACGCAGTATTTT,CASSLAGGSTDTQYF
TRBV7-9,NA,15,NA,TRBJ1-1,TGTGCCAGCAGCTCAACCGGGACACCGAACACTGAAGCTTTCTTT,CASSSTGTPNTEAFF
TRBV7-9,NA,16,NA,TRBJ2-2,TGTGCCAGCAGCTTAGCATGGGGACTTAACACCGGGGAGCTGTTTTTT,CASSLAWGLNTGELFF
TRBV30,NA,12,TRBD1,TRBJ2-7,TGTGCCTGGACCCAGGGGGCCTACGAGCAGTACTTC,CAWTQGAYEQYF
TRBV7-9,few,12,NA,TRBJ2-4,TGTGCCAGCAGCTACCTAGGAGGCATTCAGTACTTC,CASSYLGGIQYF
TRBV7-6,NA,14,TRBD1,TRBJ2-7,TGTGCCAGCAGCTTAGGTGGGACAGGGGGAGAGCAGTACTTC,CASSLGGTGGEQYF
TRBV20-1,few,13,NA,TRBJ2-1,TGCAGTGCTGACCGGGACGTCTACAATGAGCAGTTCTTC,CSADRDVYNEQFF
TRBV28,few,15,TRBD1,TRBJ2-7,TGTGCCAGCAGATCCGGACAGGTTGGGTCCTACGAGCAGTACTTC,CASRSGQVGSYEQYF
TRBV20-1,many,13,TRBD2,TRBJ2-7,TGCAGTGCTATAGCGGGAGCGACCTACGAGCAGTACTTC,CSAIAGATYEQYF
TRBV20-1,NA,11,TRBD1,TRBJ1-2,TGCAGTGCCCACTCGCGGGACAGAACAACCTTC,CSAHSRDRTTF
TRBV7-8,many,13,TRBD1,TRBJ1-5,TGTGCCAGCAGCTTAACAGGGGAGCAGCCCCAGCATTTT,CASSLTGEQPQHF
TRBV20-1,few,14,NA,TRBJ1-3,TGCAGTGCCCCCCGGATTAGCTCTGGAAACACCATATATTTT,CSAPRISSGNTIYF
TRBV12-3/TRBV12-4,few,14,NA,TRBJ2-5,TGTGCCAGCAGTGCCCTTGGAAGGACAGAGACCCAGTACTTC,CASSALGRTETQYF
TRBV6-5,few,16,TRBD1,TRBJ2-5,TGTGCCAGCTCCGCTGGGGGGACAGGGTTTCGGGAGACCCAGTACTTC,CASSAGGTGFRETQYF
TRBV4-2,NA,17,TRBD1,TRBJ1-6,TGTGCCAGCAGCCGGACTCGACAGGGAATACATAATTCACCCCTCCACTTT,CASSRTRQGIHNSPLHF
TRBV6-6,NA,16,TRBD2,TRBJ2-1,TGTGCCAGCAGTAATCCGCTAGCGGGAGCGGCCAATGAGCAGTTCTTC,CASSNPLAGAANEQFF